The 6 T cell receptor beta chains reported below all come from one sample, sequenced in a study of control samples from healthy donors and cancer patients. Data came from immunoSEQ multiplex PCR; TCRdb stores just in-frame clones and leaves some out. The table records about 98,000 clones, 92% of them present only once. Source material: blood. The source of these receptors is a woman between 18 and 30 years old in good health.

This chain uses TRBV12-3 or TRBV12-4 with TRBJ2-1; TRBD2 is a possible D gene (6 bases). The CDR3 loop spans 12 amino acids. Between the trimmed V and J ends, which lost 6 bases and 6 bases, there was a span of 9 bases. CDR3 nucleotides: TGTGCCAGCAGGGCTAGCGTCAATGAGCAGTTCTTC. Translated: CASRASVNEQFF.

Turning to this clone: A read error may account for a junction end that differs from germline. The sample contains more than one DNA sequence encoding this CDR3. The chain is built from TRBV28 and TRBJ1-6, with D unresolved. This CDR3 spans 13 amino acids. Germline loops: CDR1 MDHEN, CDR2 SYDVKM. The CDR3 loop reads CASRGSYNSPLHF. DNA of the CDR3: TGTGCCAGCAGGGGGTCCTATAATTCACCTCTCCACTTT.

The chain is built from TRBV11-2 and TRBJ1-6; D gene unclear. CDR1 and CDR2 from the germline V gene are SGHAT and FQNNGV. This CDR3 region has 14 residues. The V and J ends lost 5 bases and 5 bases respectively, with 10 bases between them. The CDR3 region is CASSPRSHNSPLHF. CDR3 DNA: TGTGCCAGCAGCCCCCGCAGCCATAATTCACCCCTCCACTTT. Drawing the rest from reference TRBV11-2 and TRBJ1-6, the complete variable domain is EAGVAQSPRYKIIEKRQSVAFWCNPISGHATLYWYQQILGQGPKLLIQFQNNGVVDDSQLPKDRFSAERLKGVDSTLKIQPAKLEDSAVYLCASSPRSHNSPLHFGNGTRLTVT.

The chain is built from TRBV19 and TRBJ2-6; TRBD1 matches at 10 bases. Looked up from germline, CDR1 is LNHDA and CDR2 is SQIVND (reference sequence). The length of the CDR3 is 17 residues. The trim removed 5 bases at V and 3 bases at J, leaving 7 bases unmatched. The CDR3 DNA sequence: TGTGCCAGTAGTGATGACAGGGGGCCTGTTGGGGCCAACGTCCTGACTTTC. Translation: CASSDDRGPVGANVLTF.

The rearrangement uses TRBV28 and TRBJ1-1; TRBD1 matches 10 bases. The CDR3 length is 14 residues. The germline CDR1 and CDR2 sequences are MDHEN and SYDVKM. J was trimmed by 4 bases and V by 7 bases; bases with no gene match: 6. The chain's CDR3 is CASTPDRGFTEAFF. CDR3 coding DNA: TGTGCCAGCACCCCGGACAGGGGGTTCACTGAAGCTTTCTTT.

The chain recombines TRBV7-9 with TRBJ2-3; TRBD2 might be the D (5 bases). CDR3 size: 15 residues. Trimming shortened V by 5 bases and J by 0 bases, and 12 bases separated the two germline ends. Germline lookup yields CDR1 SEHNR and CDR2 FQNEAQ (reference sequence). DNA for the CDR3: TGTGCCAGCAGCCTCCGTAGGACTAGCACAGATACGCAGTATTTT. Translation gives CASSLRRTSTDTQYF.